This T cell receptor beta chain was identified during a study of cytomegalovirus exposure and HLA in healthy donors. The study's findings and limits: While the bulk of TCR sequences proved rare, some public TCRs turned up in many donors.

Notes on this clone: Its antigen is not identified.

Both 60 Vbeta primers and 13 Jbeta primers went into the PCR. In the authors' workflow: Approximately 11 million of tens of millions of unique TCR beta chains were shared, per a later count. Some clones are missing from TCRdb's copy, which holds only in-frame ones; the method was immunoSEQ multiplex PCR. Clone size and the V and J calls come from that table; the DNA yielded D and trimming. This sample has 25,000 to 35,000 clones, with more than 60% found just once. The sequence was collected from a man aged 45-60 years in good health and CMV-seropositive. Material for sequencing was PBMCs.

The CDR3 is CASSGRQGLTEQYF. In nucleotides, the CDR3 is TGTGCCAGCAGCGGACGACAGGGCCTTACCGAGCAGTACTTC. The chain carries TRBV9 and TRBJ2-7, with 7 bases identical to TRBD1. V gave up 3 bases and J gave up 6 bases; unmatched junction bases: 9. The CDR3 totals 14 residues. Germline CDR1 is SGDLS and CDR2 is YYNGEE.